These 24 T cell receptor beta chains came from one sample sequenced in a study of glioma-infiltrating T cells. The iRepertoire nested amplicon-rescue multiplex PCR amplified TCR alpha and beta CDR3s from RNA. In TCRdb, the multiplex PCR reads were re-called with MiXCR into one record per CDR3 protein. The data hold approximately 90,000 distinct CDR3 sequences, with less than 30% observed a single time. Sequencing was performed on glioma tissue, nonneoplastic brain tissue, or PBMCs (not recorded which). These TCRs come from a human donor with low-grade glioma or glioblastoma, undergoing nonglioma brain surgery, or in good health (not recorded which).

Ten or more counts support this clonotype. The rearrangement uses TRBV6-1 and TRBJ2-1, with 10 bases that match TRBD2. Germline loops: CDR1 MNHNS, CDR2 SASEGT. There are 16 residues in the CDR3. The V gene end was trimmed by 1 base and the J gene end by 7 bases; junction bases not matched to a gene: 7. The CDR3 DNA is TGTGCCAGCAGTGAAGATATAGCGGGAGGTTTTAATGAGCAGTTCTTC. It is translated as CASSEDIAGGFNEQFF.

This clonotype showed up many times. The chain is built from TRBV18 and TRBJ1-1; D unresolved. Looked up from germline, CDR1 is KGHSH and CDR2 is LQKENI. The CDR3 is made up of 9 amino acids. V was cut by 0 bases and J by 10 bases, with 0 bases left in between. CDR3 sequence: CASSPPAFF. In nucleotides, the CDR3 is TGTGCCAGCTCACCACCAGCTTTCTTT.

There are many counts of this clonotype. The CDR3 loop reads CSASSRLGKETQYF. The CDR3 region has the DNA TGCAGTGCTTCATCTAGACTAGGAAAAGAGACCCAGTACTTC. The chain carries TRBV20-1 and TRBJ2-5; D may be TRBD2 (6 bases). This CDR3 region has 14 residues. CDR1 DFQATT and CDR2 SNEGSKA come from the germline V gene (reference sequence). Trimming stripped 5 bases from V and 3 bases from J, with 16 bases between.

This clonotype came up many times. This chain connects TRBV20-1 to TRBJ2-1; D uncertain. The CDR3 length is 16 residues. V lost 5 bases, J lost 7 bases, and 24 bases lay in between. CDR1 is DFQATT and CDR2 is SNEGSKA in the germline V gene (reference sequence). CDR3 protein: CSAFHLISPKRNEQFF. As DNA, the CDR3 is TGCAGTGCTTTCCACCTCATCAGCCCCAAGAGGAATGAGCAGTTCTTC.

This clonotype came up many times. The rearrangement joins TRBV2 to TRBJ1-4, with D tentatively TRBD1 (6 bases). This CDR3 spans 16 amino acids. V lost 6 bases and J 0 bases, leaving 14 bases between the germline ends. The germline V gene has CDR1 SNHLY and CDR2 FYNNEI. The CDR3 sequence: CASSRGRQTTNEKLFF. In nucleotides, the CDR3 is TGTGCCAGCAGCAGGGGTCGACAGACAACTAATGAAAAACTGTTTTTT.

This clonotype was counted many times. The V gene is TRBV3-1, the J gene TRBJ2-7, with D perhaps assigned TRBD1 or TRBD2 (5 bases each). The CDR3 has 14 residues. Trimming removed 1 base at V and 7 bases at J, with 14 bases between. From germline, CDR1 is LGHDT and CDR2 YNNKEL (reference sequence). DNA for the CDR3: TGTGCCAGCAGCCAAGGGCCGGGGCCCGGGGAGCAGTACTTC. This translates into CASSQGPGPGEQYF.

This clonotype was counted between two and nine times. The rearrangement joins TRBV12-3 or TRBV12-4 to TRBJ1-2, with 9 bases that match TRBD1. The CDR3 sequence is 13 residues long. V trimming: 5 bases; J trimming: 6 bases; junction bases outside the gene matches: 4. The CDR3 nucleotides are TGTGCCAGCAGTCGAACAGGGGGCGATGGCTACACCTTC. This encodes CASSRTGGDGYTF.

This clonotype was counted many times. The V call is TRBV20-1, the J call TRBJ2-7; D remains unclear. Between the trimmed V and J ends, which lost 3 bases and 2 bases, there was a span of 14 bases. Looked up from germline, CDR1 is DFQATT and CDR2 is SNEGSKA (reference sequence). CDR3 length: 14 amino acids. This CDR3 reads CSARDRYPPYEQYF. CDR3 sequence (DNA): TGCAGTGCTAGGGATAGATACCCGCCCTACGAGCAGTACTTC.

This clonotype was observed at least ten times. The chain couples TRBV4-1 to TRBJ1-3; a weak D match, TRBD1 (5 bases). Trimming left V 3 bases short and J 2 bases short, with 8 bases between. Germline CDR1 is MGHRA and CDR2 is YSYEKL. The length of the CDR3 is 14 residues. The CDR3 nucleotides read TGCGCCAGCAGCCAGTTAGGGGCTGGAAACACCATATATTTT. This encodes CASSQLGAGNTIYF.

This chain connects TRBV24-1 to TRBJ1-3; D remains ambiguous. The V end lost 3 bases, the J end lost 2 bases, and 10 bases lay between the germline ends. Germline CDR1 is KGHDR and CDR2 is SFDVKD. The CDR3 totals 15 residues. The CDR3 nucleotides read TGTGCCACCAGTGATCCGCGGGTCCCTGGAAACACCATATATTTT. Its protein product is CATSDPRVPGNTIYF.

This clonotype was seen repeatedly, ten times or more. Here the CDR3 reads CSAETGPYGYTF. CDR3 sequence (DNA): TGCAGTGCAGAAACAGGGCCCTATGGCTACACCTTC. This chain links TRBV20-1 with TRBJ1-2; TRBD1 might be the D (6 bases). Between the trimmed V and J ends, which lost 6 bases and 4 bases, there was a span of 12 bases. Germline V CDR1 and CDR2: DFQATT, SNEGSKA (reference sequence). The CDR3 totals 12 residues.

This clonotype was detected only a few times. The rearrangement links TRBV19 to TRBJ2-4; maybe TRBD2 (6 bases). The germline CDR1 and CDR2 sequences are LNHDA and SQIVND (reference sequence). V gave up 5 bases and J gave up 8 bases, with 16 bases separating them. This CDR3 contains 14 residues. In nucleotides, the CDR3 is TGTGCCAGTAGTGTGGCTTCCCGGAGGGACATTCAGTACTTC. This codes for CASSVASRRDIQYF.

CDR3 DNA sequence: TGTGCTAGTGCCCAAAACACGCGTAGCAATTCACCCCTCCACTTT. Translating it yields CASAQNTRSNSPLHF. V and J are TRBV12-5 and TRBJ1-6; D ambiguous. Germline loops: CDR1 LGHNT, CDR2 FRNRAP. The CDR3 has 15 residues. V lost 7 bases and J 7 bases, leaving 17 bases between the germline ends.

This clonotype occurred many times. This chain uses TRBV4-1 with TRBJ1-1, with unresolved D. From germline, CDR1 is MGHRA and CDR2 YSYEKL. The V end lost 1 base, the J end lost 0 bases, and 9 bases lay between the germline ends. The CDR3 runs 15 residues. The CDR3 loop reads CASSQVASLNTEAFF. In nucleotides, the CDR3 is TGCGCCAGCAGCCAAGTTGCCAGTTTGAACACTGAAGCTTTCTTT.

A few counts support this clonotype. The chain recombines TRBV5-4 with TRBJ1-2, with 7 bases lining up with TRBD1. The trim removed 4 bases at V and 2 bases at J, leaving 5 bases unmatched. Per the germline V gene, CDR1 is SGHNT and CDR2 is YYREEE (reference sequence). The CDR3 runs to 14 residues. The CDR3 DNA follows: TGTGCCAGCAGCCAACAGGGGAGGAACTATGGCTACACCTTC. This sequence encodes CASSQQGRNYGYTF.

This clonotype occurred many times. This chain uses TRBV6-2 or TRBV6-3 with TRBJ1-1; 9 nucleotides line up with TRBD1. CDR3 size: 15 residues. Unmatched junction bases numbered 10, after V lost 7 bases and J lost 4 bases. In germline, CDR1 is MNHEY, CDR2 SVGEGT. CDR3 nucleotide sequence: TGTGCCAGCAAAAAAGGGACAGGGAGCCCCACTGAAGCTTTCTTT. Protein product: CASKKGTGSPTEAFF.

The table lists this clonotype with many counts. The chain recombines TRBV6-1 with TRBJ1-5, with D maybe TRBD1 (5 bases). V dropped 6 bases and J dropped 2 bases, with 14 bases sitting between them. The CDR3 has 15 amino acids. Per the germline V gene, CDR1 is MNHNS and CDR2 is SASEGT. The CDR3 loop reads CASSDPGRGNQPQHF. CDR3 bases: TGTGCCAGCAGCGACCCAGGGAGAGGCAATCAGCCCCAGCATTTT.

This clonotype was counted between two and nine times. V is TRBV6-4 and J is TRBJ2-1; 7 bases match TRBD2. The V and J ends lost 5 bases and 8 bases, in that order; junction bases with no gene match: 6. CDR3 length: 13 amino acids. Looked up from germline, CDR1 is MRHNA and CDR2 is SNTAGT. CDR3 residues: CASSRTSYDEQFF. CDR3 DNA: TGTGCCAGCAGTCGGACTAGTTACGATGAGCAGTTCTTC.

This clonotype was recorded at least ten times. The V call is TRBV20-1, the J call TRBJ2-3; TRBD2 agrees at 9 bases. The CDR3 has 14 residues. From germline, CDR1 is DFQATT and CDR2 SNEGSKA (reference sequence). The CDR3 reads CRPARGGGTDTQYF. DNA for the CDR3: TGCAGACCTGCGCGGGGGGGAGGGACAGATACGCAGTATTTT.

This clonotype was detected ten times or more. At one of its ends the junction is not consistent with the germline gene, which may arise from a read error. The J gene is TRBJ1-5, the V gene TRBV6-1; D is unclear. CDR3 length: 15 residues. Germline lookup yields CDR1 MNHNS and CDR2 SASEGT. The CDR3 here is CASSEWGSSTQPQHF. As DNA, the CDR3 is TGTGCCAGCAGTGAATGGGGAAGTAGCACTCAGCCCCAGCATTTT.

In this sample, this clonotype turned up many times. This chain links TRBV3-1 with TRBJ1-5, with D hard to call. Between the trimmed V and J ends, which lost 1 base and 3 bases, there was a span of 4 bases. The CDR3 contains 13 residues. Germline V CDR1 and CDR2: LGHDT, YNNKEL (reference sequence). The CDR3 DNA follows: TGTGCCAGCAGCCAAGGCGCCAATCAGCCCCAGCATTTT. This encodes CASSQGANQPQHF.

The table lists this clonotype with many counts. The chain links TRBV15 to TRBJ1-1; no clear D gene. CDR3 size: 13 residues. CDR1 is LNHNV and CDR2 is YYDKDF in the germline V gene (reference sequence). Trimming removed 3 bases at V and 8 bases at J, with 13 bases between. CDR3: CATSSQPGLEAFF. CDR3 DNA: TGTGCCACCAGCAGCCAACCTGGACTAGAAGCTTTCTTT. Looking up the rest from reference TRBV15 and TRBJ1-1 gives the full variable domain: DAMVIQNPRYQVTQFGKPVTLSCSQTLNHNVMYWYQQKSSQAPKLLFHYYDKDFNNEADTPDNFQSRRPNTSFCFLDIRSPGLGDTAMYLCATSSQPGLEAFFGQGTRLTVV.

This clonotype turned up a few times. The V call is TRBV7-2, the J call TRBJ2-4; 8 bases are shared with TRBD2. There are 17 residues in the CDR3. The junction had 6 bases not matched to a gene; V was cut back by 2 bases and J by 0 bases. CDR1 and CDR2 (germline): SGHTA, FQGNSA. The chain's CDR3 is CASSLRPGLVAKNIQYF. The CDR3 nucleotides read TGTGCCAGCAGCTTACGCCCGGGACTAGTAGCCAAAAACATTCAGTACTTC. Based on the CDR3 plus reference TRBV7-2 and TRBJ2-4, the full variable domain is GAGVSQSPSNKVTEKGKDVELRCDPISGHTALYWYRQSLGQGLEFLIYFQGNSAPDKSGLPSDRFSAERTGGSVSTLTIQRTQQEDSAVYLCASSLRPGLVAKNIQYFGAGTRLSVL.

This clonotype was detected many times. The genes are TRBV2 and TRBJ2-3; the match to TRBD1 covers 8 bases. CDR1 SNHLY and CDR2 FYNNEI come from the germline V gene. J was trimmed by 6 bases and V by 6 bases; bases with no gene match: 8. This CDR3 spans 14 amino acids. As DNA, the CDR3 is TGTGCCAGCAGCCTGACAGGGGCAGGGGATACGCAGTATTTT. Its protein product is CASSLTGAGDTQYF.